This T cell receptor (beta chain) was sequenced during a study of blood T cell repertoires in COVID-19. Across the study: The United States, Italy and Spain supplied acute and convalescent COVID-19 samples. Nucleic acid was either cDNA or gDNA, and it came from T cells, B-cell-depleted T cells, or PBMCs.

CDR1 LGHDT and CDR2 YNNKEL come from the germline V gene (reference sequence). CDR3 length: 14 amino acids. Trimming removed 0 bases from V and 6 bases from J, with 9 bases in between. This clone was observed once. The authors' processing: How many nucleated cells were present was estimated from reference gene primer amplification. Profiling relied on immunoSEQ multiplex PCR, and the TCRdb table lists in-frame clones only, not all of them. That table gives V, J and clone size, and the DNA gave D and trimming. The sample records 70,000 to 100,000 clones, about 86% being singletons. J is TRBJ1-5 and V is TRBV3-1 (or the pseudogene TRBV3-2); D is unresolved. The clonotype comes from a woman in her seventies with acute or convalescent COVID-19. The sequenced sample consisted of peripheral blood. The CDR3 reads CASSQDLSVQPQHF. Here the CDR3 DNA reads TGTGCCAGCAGCCAAGATTTGTCGGTTCAGCCCCAGCATTTT.